The clone carrying this TCR beta chain came up a few times. These data come from a study of blood T cell repertoires in COVID-19. Whole-study context: There were acute and convalescent COVID-19 samples, and they came from the United States, Italy and Spain. The analysed material was cDNA or gDNA that came from T cells, B-cell-depleted T cells, or PBMCs.

This CDR3 has 15 amino acids. The J segment lost 3 bases and the V segment lost 5 bases, leaving 7 bases of the junction unmatched. CDR1 is MNHNS, CDR2 SASEGT, per germline. Followed longitudinally, the Seattle patients had been enrolled during active infection. Sequencing used immunoSEQ multiplex PCR; TCRdb keeps in-frame clones, though not all of them. The data contain around 460,000 clones, approximately 90% of them seen just once; the ten biggest clones take up roughly 0.84%. Sequenced material: peripheral blood. This TCR came from a man aged 18 to 29 with COVID-19, enrolled during active disease. The chain has TRBV6-1 and TRBJ2-1, with TRBD2 matching 7 bases. CDR3 amino acids: CASSSGLVVYNEQFF. CDR3 sequence (DNA): TGTGCCAGCAGTTCCGGACTAGTGGTCTACAATGAGCAGTTCTTC.